These 10 T cell receptor beta chains originate from one sample sequenced in a study of cytomegalovirus exposure and HLA in healthy donors. Both 60 Vbeta primers and 13 Jbeta primers went into the PCR. Profiled with immunoSEQ multiplex PCR; TCRdb holds only in-frame clones, not every one. Here the sample spans 150,000 or so clones, approximately 71% being singletons. The sequencing input was PBMCs. The source is a young man in good health and CMV-seropositive.

This clone was seen only a few times. This chain uses TRBV6-5 with TRBJ2-1, with 13 bases aligning to TRBD2. Germline V gives CDR1 MNHEY, CDR2 SVGAGI. V shed 6 bases and J 7 bases; nucleotides not matched to a gene: 0. This CDR3 is built from 13 residues. The CDR3 DNA is TGTGCCAGCAGACTAGCGGGAGGGAATGAGCAGTTCTTC. Amino acids: CASRLAGGNEQFF.

The DNA of the CDR3 is TGCGCCAGCAGCACAGGCGGGACTGCCTATGGCTACACCTTC. It is translated as CASSTGGTAYGYTF. V usage is TRBV5-1 and J usage is TRBJ1-2, with D possibly being TRBD1 (5 bases). V shed 4 bases and J shed 4 bases, with 14 bases lying between them. Germline CDR1 reads SGHRS; CDR2 reads YFSETQ. This CDR3 spans 14 amino acids.

V and J are TRBV28 and TRBJ2-1; TRBD2 is a possible D gene (6 bases). The CDR3 runs to 17 residues. Germline CDR1 is MDHEN and CDR2 is SYDVKM. Deletions cut 5 bases from V and 0 bases from J, with 17 bases between. CDR3 coding DNA: TGTGCCAGCAGTCCGGGCAGCGGGCCTAGCTCCTACAATGAGCAGTTCTTC. The encoded protein is CASSPGSGPSSYNEQFF.

CDR3: CASRSPGSSYNEQFF. The CDR3, as DNA: TGTGCCAGCAGGAGCCCCGGGAGCTCCTACAATGAGCAGTTCTTC. J is TRBJ2-1 and V is TRBV28; D perhaps matches TRBD2 (6 bases). The CDR3 is 15 amino acids. Looked up from germline, CDR1 is MDHEN and CDR2 is SYDVKM. V lost 6 bases and J lost 0, with 12 bases in between.

This rearrangement joins TRBV7-8 to TRBJ2-1; TRBD2 aligns across 13 bases. The V and J ends lost 2 bases and 1 base, in that order; junction bases with no gene match: 2. The CDR3 runs 17 residues. CDR1 is SGHVS and CDR2 is FQNEAQ in the germline V gene. The CDR3 loop reads CASSLTSGRVSYNEQFF. CDR3 in DNA: TGTGCCAGCAGCTTAACTAGCGGGAGGGTGTCCTACAATGAGCAGTTCTTC. The entire variable domain, with the rest obtained from reference TRBV7-8 and TRBJ2-1, is as follows: GAGVSQSPRYKVAKRGQDVALRCDPISGHVSLFWYQQALGQGPEFLTYFQNEAQLDKSGLPSDRFFAERPEGSVSTLKIQRTQQEDSAVYLCASSLTSGRVSYNEQFFGPGTRLTVL.

The chain links TRBV7-8 to TRBJ2-7, with D maybe TRBD1 (5 bases). V shed 1 base and J shed 6 bases, with 13 bases lying between them. The CDR3 is made up of 14 amino acids. From germline, CDR1 is SGHVS and CDR2 FQNEAQ. The CDR3 sequence is CASSLVQDGSEQYF. The CDR3, as DNA: TGTGCCAGCAGCTTAGTACAGGATGGGTCCGAGCAGTACTTC. Looking up the rest from reference TRBV7-8 and TRBJ2-7 gives the full variable domain: GAGVSQSPRYKVAKRGQDVALRCDPISGHVSLFWYQQALGQGPEFLTYFQNEAQLDKSGLPSDRFFAERPEGSVSTLKIQRTQQEDSAVYLCASSLVQDGSEQYFGPGTRLTVT.

This clone was found a few times. This chain uses TRBV5-4 with TRBJ2-7, with a tentative D call TRBD1 (5 bases). This CDR3 has 13 amino acids. Germline CDR1 reads SGHNT; CDR2 reads YYREEE (reference sequence). V was pared by 4 bases and J by 2 bases, with 10 bases between. CDR3 nucleotide sequence: TGTGCCAGCAGCACTATGACAGCCTACGAGCAGTACTTC. Its protein is CASSTMTAYEQYF.

This clone has more than one count but fewer than ten. The chain couples TRBV28 to TRBJ2-3; perhaps TRBD2 as D (5 bases). Germline assignment: CDR1 MDHEN and CDR2 SYDVKM. Trimming stripped 3 bases from V and 1 base from J, with 17 bases between. This CDR3 has 17 residues. The CDR3 DNA sequence: TGTGCCAGCAGTTTTAATGGTTTAGGTAGCGGCACAGATACGCAGTATTTT. Its translation: CASSFNGLGSGTDTQYF.

V gene TRBV28 combines with J gene TRBJ2-1, with 12 bases identical to TRBD2. Germline trimming cut 5 bases from V and 2 bases from J; bases unmatched to any gene: 7. There are 17 residues in the CDR3. The germline CDR1 and CDR2 sequences are MDHEN and SYDVKM. The CDR3 here is CASSTYSSGRAYNEQFF. The CDR3 DNA reads as TGTGCCAGCAGTACCTATTCTAGCGGGAGGGCCTACAATGAGCAGTTCTTC.

The chain has TRBV1 and TRBJ1-2; the table's D gene call, TRBD1, was not cross checked with the DNA. TRBV1 is assigned pseudogene status. The CDR3 contains 17 residues. CDR3 loop: CTSSQDPPAGPDYGYTF. The CDR3 coding sequence is TGCACCAGCAGCCAAGACCCTCCGGCAGGGCCGGACTATGGCTACACCTTC.